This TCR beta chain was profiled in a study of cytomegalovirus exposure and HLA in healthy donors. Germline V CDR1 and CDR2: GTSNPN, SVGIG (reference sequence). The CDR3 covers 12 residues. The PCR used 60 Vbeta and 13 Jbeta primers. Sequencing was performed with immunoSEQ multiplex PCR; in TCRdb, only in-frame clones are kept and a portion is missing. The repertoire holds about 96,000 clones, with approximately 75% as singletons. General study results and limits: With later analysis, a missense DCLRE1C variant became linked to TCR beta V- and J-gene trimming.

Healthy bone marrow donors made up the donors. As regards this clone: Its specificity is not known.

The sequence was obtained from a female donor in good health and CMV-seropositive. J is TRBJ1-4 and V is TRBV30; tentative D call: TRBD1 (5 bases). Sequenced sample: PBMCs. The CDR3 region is CALGGVNEKLFF. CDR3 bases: TGTGCTTTGGGGGGGGTTAATGAAAAACTGTTTTTT.